This T cell receptor beta chain was observed in a study of T cell repertoires in urothelial bladder cancer. Study results and caveats: Median infiltrating lymphocyte percentage was under 2.5% in carcinoma specimens. Carcinoma specimens had fewer T cells than benign specimens. In carcinoma specimens, a single clone made up to roughly 17% of infiltrating lymphocytes.

This CDR3 is 17 amino acids long. The J segment lost 3 bases and the V segment lost 0 bases, leaving 9 bases of the junction unmatched. Germline CDR1 reads LGHNA; CDR2 reads YSLEER. Sequencing used immunoSEQ multiplex PCR; TCRdb keeps in-frame clones, though not all of them. The sample comprises about 13,000 clones, around two thirds of which are singletons, and almost 9% rests with the top ten. On this clone: The antigen is undetermined.

The chain joins TRBV4-3 to TRBJ2-5; 8 nucleotides align to TRBD2. The sample was tumor-infiltrating cells from bladder cancer. The TCR comes from a human donor with urothelial carcinoma. CDR3 amino acids: CASSQDRGGVRKETQYF. The CDR3 nucleotides read TGCGCCAGCAGCCAAGATCGGGGGGGCGTCAGGAAAGAGACCCAGTACTTC.